The rows below give T cell receptor beta chains drawn from one sample of a study of T cells in Graves' hyperthyroidism and ophthalmopathy. TCRdb reanalysed the multiplex PCR reads using MiXCR and keeps one entry per CDR3 protein. The sample holds under 400,000 distinct CDR3 sequences; 15% to 20% are singletons and the top ten take 15% to 18%. Sequenced material: blood. These receptors came from a middle-aged woman with Graves' ophthalmopathy. Each CDR3 is given with its conserved first and last residue. Fields, in order: D gene, V gene, clone size, CDR3 length, J gene, CDR3 protein, CDR3 DNA. A D gene is named only where the DNA matches it firmly. Part of the rows lack a size; the others show once, few, many or a class for expanded clones.

D: -; V: TRBV12-3/TRBV12-4; size: many; length: 16; J: TRBJ1-2; CDR3: CASSLAGSRGEYGYTF; DNA: TGTGCCAGCAGTTTAGCGGGTTCCCGGGGGGAATATGGCTACACCTTC
D: -; V: TRBV7-8; size: many; length: 13; J: TRBJ1-2; CDR3: CASSLLLVSGYTF; DNA: TGTGCCAGCAGCTTATTGTTGGTTTCAGGCTACACCTTC
D: -; V: TRBV5-1; size: few; length: 15; J: TRBJ2-5; CDR3: CASSRQTGYGETQYF; DNA: TGCGCCAGCTCACGACAAACGGGATATGGGGAGACCCAGTACTTC
D: -; V: TRBV15; size: few; length: 16; J: TRBJ2-3; CDR3: CATSRAGSDRTDTQYF; DNA: TGTGCCACCAGCAGAGCGGGGAGTGACCGCACAGATACGCAGTATTTT
D: TRBD2; V: TRBV11-2; size: many; length: 18; J: TRBJ2-7; CDR3: CASSLGGAGLAGLYEQYF; DNA: TGTGCCAGCAGCTTAGGGGGGGCGGGACTAGCGGGTCTCTACGAGCAGTACTTC
D: -; V: TRBV2; size: many; length: 12; J: TRBJ2-5; CDR3: CASADRQETQYF; DNA: TGTGCCAGCGCAGACCGACAAGAGACCCAGTACTTC
D: -; V: TRBV7-2; size: many; length: 15; J: TRBJ2-7; CDR3: CASSLVDSSTYEQYF; DNA: TGTGCCAGCAGCTTAGTCGACAGCTCCACCTACGAGCAGTACTTC
D: -; V: TRBV29-1; size: many; length: 14; J: TRBJ1-3; CDR3: CSVLDIKTGNTIYF; DNA: TGCAGCGTCTTAGATATTAAGACTGGAAACACCATATATTTT
D: -; V: TRBV30; size: many; length: 10; J: TRBJ1-1; CDR3: CACQTTEAFF; DNA: TGTGCCTGCCAGACCACTGAAGCTTTCTTT
D: -; V: TRBV27; size: many; length: 16; J: TRBJ1-6; CDR3: CASRHWDTTRNSPLHF; DNA: TGTGCCAGCAGACACTGGGACACCACTCGAAATTCACCCCTCCACTTT
D: -; V: TRBV28; size: many; length: 14; J: TRBJ1-2; CDR3: CASRTGHSNYGYTF; DNA: TGTGCCAGCAGAACGGGACACTCTAACTATGGCTACACCTTC
D: -; V: TRBV13; size: many; length: 17; J: TRBJ2-2; CDR3: CASSPIPQAVFTGELFF; DNA: TGTGCCAGCAGCCCGATCCCCCAGGCGGTTTTCACCGGGGAGCTGTTTTTT
D: TRBD1; V: TRBV6-5; size: few; length: 15; J: TRBJ2-2; CDR3: CASSYDRDWTGELFF; DNA: TGTGCCAGCAGCTATGACAGGGATTGGACCGGGGAGCTGTTTTTT
D: -; V: TRBV12-3/TRBV12-4; size: -; length: 17; J: TRBJ2-7; CDR3: CASSLWQVRRPTYEQYF; DNA: TGTGCCAGCAGTTTATGGCAGGTCCGCCGACCTACCTACGAGCAGTACTTC
D: -; V: TRBV6-1; size: -; length: 14; J: TRBJ1-1; CDR3: CASSEEGVGTEAFF; DNA: TGTGCCAGCAGTGAAGAGGGGGTTGGCACTGAAGCTTTCTTT